Described below is a single T cell receptor beta chain sequence and its context. A split of CD4+ cells into CD45RA+ naive and CD45RA-negative memory subsets was performed. V lost 5 bases, J lost 0 bases, and 16 bases lay in between. There are 16 residues in the CDR3. In germline, CDR1 is MDHEN, CDR2 SYDVKM. Here immunoSEQ multiplex PCR was the method, and the copy in TCRdb shows in-frame clones only, minus some. The data contain some 2,500,000 clones, about 90% of them singletons. This entry is derived from a study of shared clonotypes between healthy human individuals. The sample was naive CD4+ T cells from PBMCs. Subset in this sample: CD45RA+ positively selected. The TCR comes from a man younger than 30 in good health. Some clones in this sample may be carry-over from other donors' samples. The chain joins TRBV28 to TRBJ1-1; D may be TRBD1 (5 bases). This CDR3 is CASSLMSGRMNTEAFF. CDR3 sequence (DNA): TGTGCCAGCAGTCTAATGTCGGGACGGATGAACACTGAAGCTTTCTTT.